The entry below gives a single T cell receptor beta chain sequence along with its context. The data stem from a study of blood T cell repertoires in COVID-19. On the study more broadly: The United States, Italy and Spain provided the acute and convalescent COVID-19 samples. PBMCs, B-cell-depleted T cells, or T cells provided the cDNA or gDNA that made up the material.

Source study methods: From reference gene primer amplification, estimates of nucleated cell counts were derived. TCRdb keeps only in-frame clones here, not all; method: immunoSEQ multiplex PCR. V and J calls and clone size are as listed in that table; D and trimming were resolved from the DNA. The sample gives roughly 130,000 clones, over 75% of which show up once; approximately 4% is in the top ten. The TCR originated in a woman in her sixties or seventies with acute or convalescent COVID-19. Sequencing input: peripheral blood.

This CDR3 is CASSLSLANGANVLTF. The CDR3 bases are TGCGCCAGCAGCTTAAGCTTAGCAAATGGGGCCAACGTCCTGACTTTC. The chain has TRBV5-1 and TRBJ2-6; no reliable D call. This CDR3 spans 16 amino acids. The germline V gene has CDR1 SGHRS and CDR2 YFSETQ. The V end lost 2 bases, the J end lost 3 bases, and 12 bases lay between the germline ends.